One sample yielded the 7 T cell receptor beta chains listed below, sequenced in a study of CD8 T cells in ankylosing spondylitis. TCRdb analysed the 5' RACE reads with MiXCR anew, one entry per CDR3 protein. The table has about 250,000 distinct CDR3 sequences, about 10% seen once. The sequenced sample consisted of blood, either unsorted or a sorted T cell fraction (not recorded which). These TCRs come from a male donor with ankylosing spondylitis or in good health (not recorded which).

Details on this clonotype: A much more abundant neighbour one base away suggests this may be a read error. This chain uses TRBV6-1 with TRBJ2-2, with 9 positions matching TRBD1. The CDR3 runs 16 residues. Germline CDR1 is MNHNS and CDR2 is SASEGT. CDR3 sequence: CTSSAGTGLLAGELFF. The CDR3 DNA sequence: TGTACCAGCAGCGCCGGGACAGGGCTACTGGCCGGGGAGCTGTTTTTT.

This clonotype was found many times. This rearrangement joins TRBV29-1 to TRBJ1-5; D unclear. CDR1 is SQVTM, CDR2 ANQGSEA, per germline. The ends were cut back, 5 bases at V and 0 bases at J, with 5 bases in the middle. CDR3 length equals 12 residues. CDR3 DNA: TGCAGCGTTCGCGTTAGCAATCAGCCCCAGCATTTT. Protein sequence: CSVRVSNQPQHF.

Ten or more counts support this clonotype. The DNA of the CDR3 is TGTGCCAGCAGCCAGGTTGGTGAGCAGTTCTTC. It yields the protein CASSQVGEQFF. The chain joins TRBV3-1 to TRBJ2-1; D call uncertain. Trimming left V 3 bases short and J 9 bases short, with 6 bases between. CDR1 is LGHDT, CDR2 YNNKEL, per germline (reference sequence). This CDR3 has 11 residues.

This clonotype came up a few times. CDR3 nucleotide sequence: TGTGCCAGCAGCACACGGACAGGGACGCATGAGCAGTTCTTC. This codes for CASSTRTGTHEQFF. The chain carries TRBV21-1 and TRBJ2-1; the D call of TRBD1 is as the table states it, not checked on the DNA. TRBV21-1 is a recognized pseudogene. CDR3 length equals 14 residues.

This clonotype was counted many times. J is TRBJ2-7 and V is TRBV30, with D perhaps TRBD2 (6 bases). Germline-derived CDR1 and CDR2 are GTSNPN and SVGIG (reference sequence). Trimming pared 0 bases from V and 9 bases from J, leaving 15 bases between. This CDR3 contains 13 residues. CDR3 protein: CAWSVLGSGGQYF. In DNA form, the CDR3 reads TGTGCCTGGAGTGTACTTGGGTCCGGGGGGCAGTACTTC.

In this sample, this clonotype turned up many times. The chain has TRBV2 and TRBJ2-1; 8 bases agree with TRBD1. V gave up 8 bases and J gave up 4 bases; unmatched junction bases: 7. In germline, CDR1 is SNHLY, CDR2 FYNNEI. The CDR3 covers 14 residues. This chain's CDR3 is CASGGQGAYNEQFF. In nucleotides, the CDR3 is TGTGCCAGCGGGGGTCAGGGGGCTTACAATGAGCAGTTCTTC.

In this sample, this clonotype turned up many times. The genes are TRBV2 and TRBJ2-7, with D possibly matching TRBD2 (5 bases). Germline values: CDR1 SNHLY, CDR2 FYNNEI. The ends were cut back, 5 bases at V and 4 bases at J, with 9 bases in the middle. The CDR3 runs 12 residues. DNA of the CDR3: TGTGCCAGCAGTCCTAGCAGATACGAGCAGTACTTC. As protein: CASSPSRYEQYF. Combining the CDR3 with reference TRBV2 and TRBJ2-7 gives the whole variable domain EPEVTQTPSHQVTQMGQEVILRCVPISNHLYFYWYRQILGQKVEFLVSFYNNEISEKSEIFDDQFSVERPDGSNFTLKIRSTKLEDSAMYFCASSPSRYEQYFGPGTRLTVT.